This is a list of T cell receptor beta chains from one sample in a study of T-cell memory formation after mild COVID-19. TCRdb re-analysed the 5' RACE reads in MiXCR, keeping a single row per CDR3 protein. The profile covers 150,000 to 200,000 distinct CDR3 sequences, with around a third appearing a single time and around 12% taken by the ten largest. Sequencing used PBMCs or a T cell subset sorted from them (not recorded which). These receptors were collected from an adult woman who had mild COVID-19 (a few samples of this study predate the infection). Cell type and time point are not known. The CDR3 runs from the conserved cysteine through the conserved F or W. Fields, in order: D gene, J gene, clone size, V gene, CDR3 protein, CDR3 DNA. D genes are given only for firm matches. Size is stated for part of the rows, as once, few or many counts, or as a class when the clone is expanded.

D: -
J: TRBJ1-1
size: -
V: TRBV20-1
CDR3: CRPSQGKAEAFF
DNA: TGCAGGCCATCACAGGGTAAGGCTGAAGCTTTCTTT

D: TRBD1
J: TRBJ2-3
size: -
V: TRBV3-1
CDR3: CASTPTGGDTQYF
DNA: TGTGCCAGCACCCCGACAGGGGGAGATACGCAGTATTTT

D: TRBD2
J: TRBJ2-2
size: -
V: TRBV5-6
CDR3: CASSFHGGARVGELFF
DNA: TGTGCCAGCAGCTTTCACGGGGGGGCGCGTGTCGGGGAGCTGTTTTTT

D: TRBD2
J: TRBJ2-5
size: few
V: TRBV15
CDR3: CATSRGPLLAGVETQYF
DNA: TGTGCCACCAGCAGAGGCCCCCTACTAGCGGGAGTGGAGACCCAGTACTTC

D: TRBD1
J: TRBJ1-2
size: -
V: TRBV27
CDR3: CASSSYDRGVGYTF
DNA: TGTGCCAGCAGTTCGTATGACAGGGGAGTTGGCTACACCTTC

D: -
J: TRBJ2-5
size: few
V: TRBV6-5
CDR3: CASSYSLASMETQYF
DNA: TGTGCCAGCAGTTACTCATTGGCTAGCATGGAGACCCAGTACTTC

D: TRBD2
J: TRBJ2-7
size: -
V: TRBV6-1
CDR3: CASSEWVRGGSYEQYF
DNA: TGTGCCAGCAGTGAATGGGTGCGGGGAGGGTCCTACGAGCAGTACTTC

D: TRBD1
J: TRBJ1-1
size: few
V: TRBV6-5
CDR3: CASRVDRGTGTEAFF
DNA: TGTGCCAGCAGGGTCGACAGGGGGACGGGCACTGAAGCTTTCTTT

D: -
J: TRBJ1-5
size: -
V: TRBV5-1
CDR3: CASSLNGAGNQPQHF
DNA: TGCGCCAGCAGCTTGAACGGGGCGGGCAATCAGCCCCAGCATTTT

D: TRBD2
J: TRBJ2-3
size: -
V: TRBV7-2
CDR3: CASSQGLRVDTQYF
DNA: TGTGCCAGCAGCCAGGGACTAAGGGTAGATACGCAGTATTTT

D: TRBD1
J: TRBJ2-3
size: -
V: TRBV6-4
CDR3: CASSASGTGGYHTQYF
DNA: TGTGCCAGCAGCGCCAGCGGAACAGGGGGATATCATACGCAGTATTTT

D: -
J: TRBJ2-1
size: few
V: TRBV3-1
CDR3: CASSQDREKSYNEQFF
DNA: TGTGCCAGCAGCCAAGATCGGGAGAAATCCTACAATGAGCAGTTCTTC

D: TRBD1
J: TRBJ2-5
size: once
V: TRBV9
CDR3: CASSIKGARGQETQYF
DNA: TGTGCCAGCAGCATCAAGGGGGCAAGGGGACAAGAGACCCAGTACTTC

D: -
J: TRBJ1-1
size: -
V: TRBV7-3
CDR3: CASSLSPGMATEAFF
DNA: TGTGCCAGCAGCTTAAGTCCGGGGATGGCCACTGAAGCTTTCTTT

D: -
J: TRBJ2-1
size: few
V: TRBV27
CDR3: CASSLYPIHNEQFF
DNA: TGTGCCAGCAGTTTGTACCCAATCCACAATGAGCAGTTCTTC

D: TRBD1
J: TRBJ2-5
size: few
V: TRBV4-3
CDR3: CASSQDNRGQETQYF
DNA: TGCGCCAGCAGCCAAGATAACAGGGGGCAAGAGACCCAGTACTTC

D: TRBD1
J: TRBJ2-2
size: few
V: TRBV11-2
CDR3: CASSTRDRGPTGELFF
DNA: TGTGCCAGCAGCACAAGGGACAGGGGTCCCACCGGGGAGCTGTTTTTT

D: -
J: TRBJ2-7
size: -
V: TRBV4-1
CDR3: CASSQGGTGTSYEQYF
DNA: TGCGCCAGCAGCCAGGGCGGGACGGGGACCTCCTACGAGCAGTACTTC

D: -
J: TRBJ2-7
size: many
V: TRBV10-3
CDR3: CATMGRRTEAYEQYF
DNA: TGTGCCACGATGGGGCGTCGGACAGAGGCCTACGAGCAGTACTTC

D: -
J: TRBJ1-4
size: few
V: TRBV7-9
CDR3: CASINGAAEKLFF
DNA: TGTGCCAGCATCAACGGGGCTGCAGAAAAACTGTTTTTT

D: -
J: TRBJ1-1
size: -
V: TRBV25-1
CDR3: CASGVGERTEAFF
DNA: TGTGCCAGCGGGGTCGGGGAAAGGACTGAAGCTTTCTTT

D: -
J: TRBJ1-1
size: few
V: TRBV7-6
CDR3: CASSLDGGAGVLTEAFF
DNA: TGTGCCAGCAGCTTAGATGGGGGGGCTGGGGTTTTGACTGAAGCTTTCTTT

D: -
J: TRBJ1-6
size: -
V: TRBV12-3/TRBV12-4
CDR3: CASSLVYGKSSYNSPLHF
DNA: TGTGCCAGCAGTTTAGTCTACGGGAAGAGCTCCTATAATTCACCCCTCCACTTT

D: TRBD2
J: TRBJ2-1
size: few
V: TRBV20-1
CDR3: CSAWTSGKVTNEQFF
DNA: TGCAGTGCTTGGACTAGCGGGAAGGTTACCAATGAGCAGTTCTTC

D: TRBD2
J: TRBJ2-1
size: -
V: TRBV20-1
CDR3: CSASPSGGRYNEQFF
DNA: TGCAGTGCTAGCCCAAGCGGGGGACGGTACAATGAGCAGTTCTTC

D: TRBD1
J: TRBJ1-2
size: few
V: TRBV9
CDR3: CASSAWDRGGYGYTF
DNA: TGTGCCAGCAGCGCCTGGGACAGGGGTGGCTATGGCTACACCTTC